Below, 2 T cell receptor beta chains from the same sample are listed, as sequenced in a study of control samples from healthy donors and cancer patients. Produced via immunoSEQ multiplex PCR; TCRdb's table is partial and in-frame only. This table holds under 200,000 clones, approximately 94% found once. Sequences were obtained from PBMCs. These receptors originate from a man between 60 and 75 years old with colorectal cancer.

This rearrangement joins TRBV18 to TRBJ1-1; D is ambiguous. V was shortened by 4 bases and J by 1 base, with 10 bases between the two germline ends. Germline V gene lookup returns CDR1 KGHSH and CDR2 LQKENI. The CDR3 consists of 14 residues. This chain's CDR3 is CASSQVGANTEAFF. As DNA, the CDR3 is TGTGCCAGCTCACAGGTGGGTGCGAACACTGAAGCTTTCTTT.

This clone was seen a handful of times. J is TRBJ2-1 and V is TRBV7-8; tentatively, D is TRBD2 (7 bases). There are 15 residues in the CDR3. Germline CDR1 is SGHVS and CDR2 is FQNEAQ. Trimming removed 0 bases from V and 4 bases from J, with 10 bases in between. CDR3 nucleotides: TGTGCCAGCAGCTTAGCGGGGGGGCTTTACAATGAGCAGTTCTTC. The encoded protein is CASSLAGGLYNEQFF. Based on the CDR3 plus reference TRBV7-8 and TRBJ2-1, the full variable domain is GAGVSQSPRYKVAKRGQDVALRCDPISGHVSLFWYQQALGQGPEFLTYFQNEAQLDKSGLPSDRFFAERPEGSVSTLKIQRTQQEDSAVYLCASSLAGGLYNEQFFGPGTRLTVL.